This entry concerns a single T cell receptor (beta chain). In the original processing: Estimated nucleated cell counts came from reference gene primer amplification. Profiling relied on immunoSEQ multiplex PCR, and the TCRdb table lists in-frame clones only, not all of them. That table supplies the V and J calls and clone size; D and trimming were determined from the DNA. The table records about 160,000 clones, roughly four fifths of them present only once. CDR1 and CDR2 (germline): ENHRY, SYGVKD. Trimming cost V 6 bases and J 3 bases, with 18 bases left between them. CDR3 length: 15 residues. The sample comes from a study of blood T cell repertoires in COVID-19. Study details: PBMCs, B-cell-depleted T cells, or T cells were the source of the cDNA or gDNA that made up the material.

This TCR was recovered from an elderly woman with acute or convalescent COVID-19. V is TRBV10-3 and J is TRBJ2-7, with D tentatively TRBD1 (6 bases). What was sequenced was peripheral blood. CDR3 DNA: TGTGCCATCAGCCAGGTAACACAGGGAGACTACGAGCAGTACTTC. This encodes CAISQVTQGDYEQYF.